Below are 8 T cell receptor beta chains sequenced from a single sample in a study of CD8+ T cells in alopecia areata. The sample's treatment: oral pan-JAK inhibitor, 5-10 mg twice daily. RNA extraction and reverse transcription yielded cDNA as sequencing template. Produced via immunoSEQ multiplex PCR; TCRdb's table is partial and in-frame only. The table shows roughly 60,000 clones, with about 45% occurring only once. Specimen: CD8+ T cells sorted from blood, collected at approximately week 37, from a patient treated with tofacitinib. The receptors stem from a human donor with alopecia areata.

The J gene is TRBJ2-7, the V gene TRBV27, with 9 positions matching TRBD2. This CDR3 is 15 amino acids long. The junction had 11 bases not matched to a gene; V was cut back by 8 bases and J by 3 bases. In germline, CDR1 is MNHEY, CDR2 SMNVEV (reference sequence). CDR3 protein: CASGQRLAGIYEQYF. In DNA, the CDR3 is TGTGCCAGCGGCCAGCGGCTAGCGGGAATCTACGAGCAGTACTTC.

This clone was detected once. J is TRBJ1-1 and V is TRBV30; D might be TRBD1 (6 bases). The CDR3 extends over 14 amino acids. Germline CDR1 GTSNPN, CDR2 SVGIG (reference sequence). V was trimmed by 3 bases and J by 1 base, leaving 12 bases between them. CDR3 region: CAWRPRGQNTEAFF. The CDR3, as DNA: TGTGCCTGGAGGCCCAGGGGCCAGAACACTGAAGCTTTCTTT.

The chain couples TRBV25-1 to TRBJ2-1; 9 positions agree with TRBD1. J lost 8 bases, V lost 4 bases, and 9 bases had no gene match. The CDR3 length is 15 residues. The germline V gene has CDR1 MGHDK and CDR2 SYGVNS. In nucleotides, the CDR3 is TGTGCCAGCAGTGGCCCCGGGACAGGGTTCTATGAGCAGTTCTTC. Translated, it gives CASSGPGTGFYEQFF.

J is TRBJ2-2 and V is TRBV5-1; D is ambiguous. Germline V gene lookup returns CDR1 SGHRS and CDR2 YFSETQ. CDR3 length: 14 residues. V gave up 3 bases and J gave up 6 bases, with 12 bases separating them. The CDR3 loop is CASSWENTAGELFF. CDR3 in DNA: TGCGCCAGCAGCTGGGAAAATACCGCCGGGGAGCTGTTTTTT.

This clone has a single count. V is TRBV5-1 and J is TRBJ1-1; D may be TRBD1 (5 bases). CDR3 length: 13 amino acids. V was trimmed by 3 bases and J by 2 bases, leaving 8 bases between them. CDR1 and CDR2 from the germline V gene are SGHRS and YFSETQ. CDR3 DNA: TGCGCCAGCAGCTGGGGCCTCAACACTGAAGCTTTCTTT. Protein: CASSWGLNTEAFF. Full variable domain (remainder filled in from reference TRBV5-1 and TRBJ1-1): KAGVTQTPRYLIKTRGQQVTLSCSPISGHRSVSWYQQTPGQGLQFLFEYFSETQRNKGNFPGRFSGRQFSNSRSEMNVSTLELGDSALYLCASSWGLNTEAFFGQGTRLTVV.

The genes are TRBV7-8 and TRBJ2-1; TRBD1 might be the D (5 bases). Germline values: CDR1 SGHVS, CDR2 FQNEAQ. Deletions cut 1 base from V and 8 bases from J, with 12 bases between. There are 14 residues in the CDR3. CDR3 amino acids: CASSLGAGWDEQFF. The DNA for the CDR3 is TGTGCCAGCAGCTTAGGGGCAGGGTGGGATGAGCAGTTCTTC.

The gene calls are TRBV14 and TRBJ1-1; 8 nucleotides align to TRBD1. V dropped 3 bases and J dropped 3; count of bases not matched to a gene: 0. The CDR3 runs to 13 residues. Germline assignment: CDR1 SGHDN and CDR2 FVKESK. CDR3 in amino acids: CASSQTGDTEAFF. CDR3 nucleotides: TGTGCCAGCAGCCAGACAGGGGACACTGAAGCTTTCTTT.

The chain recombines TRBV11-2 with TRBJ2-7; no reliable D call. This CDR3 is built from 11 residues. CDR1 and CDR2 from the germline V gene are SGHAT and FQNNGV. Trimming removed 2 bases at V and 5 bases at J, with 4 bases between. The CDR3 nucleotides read TGTGCCAGCAGCTTAATTGACGAGCAGTACTTC. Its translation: CASSLIDEQYF.